The 20 T cell receptor beta chains given below trace back to one sample, sequenced in a study of early T cells in non-severe SARS-CoV-2 infection. TCRdb re-called the 5' RACE reads through MiXCR, storing one row per CDR3 protein. This sample carries about 64,000 distinct CDR3 sequences, 8.8% of them seen once, and the ten largest clones take 13%. The input for sequencing was whole blood, taken at baseline. These receptors came from an adult who was a healthcare worker with PCR-confirmed SARS-CoV-2 infection or an uninfected control (not recorded which).

This clonotype was counted a few times. This chain uses TRBV6-5 with TRBJ2-2; TRBD1 matches 7 bases. The V and J ends lost 5 bases and 6 bases, in that order; junction bases with no gene match: 3. This CDR3 is 13 amino acids long. Germline CDR1 is MNHEY and CDR2 is SVGAGI. This chain's CDR3 is CASSAQGAGELFF. The CDR3 region has the DNA TGTGCCAGCAGTGCCCAGGGGGCCGGGGAGCTGTTTTTT.

This clonotype occurred many times. J is TRBJ2-1 and V is TRBV5-1, with 7 bases aligning to TRBD2. Germline CDR1 SGHRS, CDR2 YFSETQ. The CDR3 spans 16 residues. The junction had 3 bases not matched to a gene; V was cut back by 0 bases and J by 0 bases. The CDR3 reads CASSLGAGDSYNEQFF. In DNA, the CDR3 is TGCGCCAGCAGCTTGGGCGCGGGAGACTCCTACAATGAGCAGTTCTTC.

This clonotype showed up just a few times. The rearrangement joins TRBV5-1 to TRBJ1-4; D perhaps matches TRBD1 (6 bases). This CDR3 comprises 14 residues. V lost 2 bases and J lost 7, with 12 bases in between. Germline V gene data show CDR1 as SGHRS and CDR2 as YFSETQ. CDR3 loop: CASSFVIGGEKLFF. The CDR3 DNA reads as TGCGCCAGCAGCTTTGTCATAGGGGGTGAAAAACTGTTTTTT.

This clonotype occurred a few times. The gene calls are TRBV27 and TRBJ1-5; D perhaps matches TRBD1 (6 bases). Germline V lookup: CDR1 MNHEY, CDR2 SMNVEV (reference sequence). The germline V and J ends were trimmed by 0 bases and 2 bases, with 8 bases remaining between them. This CDR3 comprises 15 residues. The CDR3 loop reads CASSLSRQGNQPQHF. CDR3 nucleotide sequence: TGTGCCAGCAGTTTATCGCGACAGGGCAATCAGCCCCAGCATTTT.

Concerning this clonotype: An end of the junction differs from the germline gene, which may be a read error. The chain has TRBV11-2 and TRBJ2-3; 9 positions agree with TRBD2. The CDR3 sequence is 12 residues long. Looked up from germline, CDR1 is SGHAT and CDR2 is FQNNGV. CDR3 region: CASSSGGGGRAF. CDR3 in DNA: TGTGCCAGCAGCTCTGGGGGCGGCGGGAGGGCCTTT.

This clonotype was seen only a few times. The V gene is TRBV20-1, the J gene TRBJ2-3, with D perhaps being TRBD1 or TRBD2 (5 bases each). V lost 4 bases to trimming and J lost 3 bases, with 11 bases between them. CDR3 size: 13 residues. Germline CDR1 and CDR2: DFQATT and SNEGSKA (reference sequence). The CDR3 DNA reads TGCAGTGCTATGTTCGGGGCGACAGATACGCAGTATTTT. Its translation: CSAMFGATDTQYF.

This clonotype has just a few counts. The chain combines TRBV7-2 with TRBJ2-4; 12 bases are a match to TRBD2. Germline V gives CDR1 SGHTA, CDR2 FQGNSA. J lost 0 bases, V lost 5 bases, and 2 bases had no gene match. The CDR3 contains 16 residues. CDR3 amino acids: CASSGLAGLAKNIQYF. The CDR3 nucleotides are TGTGCCAGCAGCGGACTAGCGGGACTAGCCAAAAACATTCAGTACTTC.

Ten or more counts support this clonotype. This chain links TRBV6-2 or TRBV6-3 with TRBJ2-7; D is ambiguous. The CDR3 spans 11 residues. The V end lost 7 bases, the J end lost 0 bases, and 4 bases lay between the germline ends. Germline-derived CDR1 and CDR2 are MNHEY and SVGEGT. CDR3 region: CASTLSYEQYF. The CDR3 nucleotides are TGTGCCAGCACCCTCTCCTACGAGCAGTACTTC.

CDR3 amino acids: CASSPRGAHNSPLHF. The CDR3 nucleotides are TGTGCCAGCAGCCCGAGGGGGGCGCATAATTCACCCCTCCACTTT. The V gene is TRBV6-5, the J gene TRBJ1-6; D perhaps matches TRBD1 (6 bases). With 6 bases removed from V and 5 bases from J, the gap between germline ends came to 14 bases. This CDR3 spans 15 amino acids. CDR1 and CDR2 from the germline V gene are MNHEY and SVGAGI.

V gene TRBV6-5 combines with J gene TRBJ2-7; 10 positions match TRBD1. CDR1 is MNHEY, CDR2 SVGAGI, per germline. The CDR3 is made up of 16 amino acids. The J segment lost 6 bases and the V segment lost 6 bases, leaving 14 bases of the junction unmatched. The CDR3 DNA is TGTGCCAGCAGCCGTCTCTTGGGACAGGGGACCTCCGAGCAGTACTTC. It translates to CASSRLLGQGTSEQYF.

This clonotype appeared many times. The V gene is TRBV7-2, the J gene TRBJ2-5; 7 nucleotides agree with TRBD2. With V trimmed by 1 base and J by 6 bases, 5 bases remained unmatched. Per germline, CDR1 SGHTA and CDR2 FQGNSA. There are 14 residues in the CDR3. Here the CDR3 reads CASSLDLAVQTQYF. CDR3 sequence (DNA): TGTGCCAGCAGCTTAGATCTAGCGGTTCAGACCCAGTACTTC.

In this sample, this clonotype turned up many times. The CDR3 nucleotides read TGTGCCAGCAGTTACGGGGTTGGCTATGGCTACACCTTC. This translates into CASSYGVGYGYTF. The chain links TRBV6-6 to TRBJ1-2; D remains unclear. Germline V gene sequence: CDR1 MNHNY, CDR2 SVGAGI (reference sequence). V lost 2 bases and J lost 4, with 8 bases in between. This CDR3 is 13 amino acids long.

The chain carries TRBV7-9 and TRBJ1-1; D remains unclear. This CDR3 is 13 amino acids long. The germline V gene encodes CDR1 SEHNR and CDR2 FQNEAQ (reference sequence). Trimming took 3 bases from V and 3 from J, leaving 8 bases between them. The CDR3 nucleotides are TGTGCCAGCAGCTTCTACGGGGACACTGAAGCTTTCTTT. It specifies CASSFYGDTEAFF.

This clonotype was seen at least ten times. This rearrangement joins TRBV15 to TRBJ2-3, with D maybe TRBD1 (6 bases). Looked up from germline, CDR1 is LNHNV and CDR2 is YYDKDF (reference sequence). V was clipped by 0 bases and J by 0 bases, with 10 bases between them. CDR3 length: 16 amino acids. The CDR3: CATSRDGTPSTDTQYF. For the CDR3, the DNA is TGTGCCACCAGCAGAGACGGGACACCTAGCACAGATACGCAGTATTTT.

This clonotype was counted a few times. CDR3 sequence reads: CASSAPGTETQYF. The CDR3 DNA reads TGTGCCAGCAGTGCGCCGGGGACAGAGACCCAGTACTTC. V and J are TRBV6-1 and TRBJ2-5; D is tentatively TRBD1 or TRBD2 (5 bases each). The germline CDR1 and CDR2 sequences are MNHNS and SASEGT. The CDR3 covers 13 residues. Trimming stripped 4 bases from V and 4 bases from J, with 10 bases between.

This sequence joins TRBV7-2 and TRBJ2-5, with D unresolved. The CDR3 spans 13 residues. The germline CDR1 and CDR2 sequences are SGHTA and FQGNSA. Trimming cost V 2 bases and J 1 base, with 5 bases left between them. CDR3 sequence reads: CASSLKIQETQYF. Here the CDR3 DNA reads TGTGCCAGCAGCTTAAAGATCCAAGAGACCCAGTACTTC.

The chain employs TRBV4-3 and TRBJ2-1; the D gene is possibly TRBD2 (5 bases). The CDR3 runs 13 residues. Between the trimmed V and J ends, which lost 1 base and 6 bases, there was a span of 7 bases. Germline CDR1 is LGHNA and CDR2 is YSLEER. The CDR3 sequence is CASSQGTFNEQFF. The CDR3 bases are TGCGCCAGCAGCCAAGGGACTTTCAATGAGCAGTTCTTC.

Ten or more counts support this clonotype. J is TRBJ2-7 and V is TRBV20-1; possibly TRBD2 for D (6 bases). Germline V CDR1 and CDR2: DFQATT, SNEGSKA (reference sequence). The V end was cut by 1 base, the J end by 5 bases, with 24 bases between. The CDR3 is made up of 17 amino acids. CDR3 region: CSARVLPRDWGIHEQYF. The CDR3 coding sequence is TGCAGTGCTAGAGTCCTCCCTAGGGACTGGGGAATCCACGAGCAGTACTTC.

This clonotype was observed at least ten times. J is TRBJ1-1 and V is TRBV11-2; D not resolved. The CDR3 is made up of 13 amino acids. V lost 3 bases and J 1 base, leaving 6 bases between the germline ends. Per germline, CDR1 SGHAT and CDR2 FQNNGV. This CDR3 reads CASSFSTNTEAFF. The CDR3 nucleotides are TGTGCCAGCAGCTTTTCCACGAACACTGAAGCTTTCTTT. Variable domain in full (rest from reference TRBV11-2 and TRBJ1-1): EAGVAQSPRYKIIEKRQSVAFWCNPISGHATLYWYQQILGQGPKLLIQFQNNGVVDDSQLPKDRFSAERLKGVDSTLKIQPAKLEDSAVYLCASSFSTNTEAFFGQGTRLTVV.

The chain uses TRBV18 and TRBJ2-1; 9 nucleotides agree with TRBD2. J gave up 3 bases and V 3 bases, and 3 bases lay outside the gene matches. Germline V CDR1 and CDR2: KGHSH, LQKENI. The CDR3 sequence is 15 residues long. The DNA of the CDR3 is TGTGCCAGCTCACCTCTGACTAGCGGCTACAATGAGCAGTTCTTC. Translation gives CASSPLTSGYNEQFF.